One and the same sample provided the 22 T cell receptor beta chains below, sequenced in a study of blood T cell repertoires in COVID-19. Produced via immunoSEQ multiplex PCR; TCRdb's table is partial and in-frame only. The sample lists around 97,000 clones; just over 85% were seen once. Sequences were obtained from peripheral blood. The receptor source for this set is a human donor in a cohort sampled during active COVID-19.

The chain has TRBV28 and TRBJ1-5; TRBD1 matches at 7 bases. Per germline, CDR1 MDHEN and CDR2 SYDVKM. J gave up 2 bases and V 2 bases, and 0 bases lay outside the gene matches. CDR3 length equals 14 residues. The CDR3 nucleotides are TGTGCCAGCAGTTTACAGGGGGGCAATCAGCCCCAGCATTTT. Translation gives CASSLQGGNQPQHF.

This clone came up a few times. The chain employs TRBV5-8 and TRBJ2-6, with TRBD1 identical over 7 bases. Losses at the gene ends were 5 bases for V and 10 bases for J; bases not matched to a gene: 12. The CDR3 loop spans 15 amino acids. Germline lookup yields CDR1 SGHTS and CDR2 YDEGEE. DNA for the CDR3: TGTGCCAGCAGGTTTGGGACAGCCTCAAGGAACGTCCTGACTTTC. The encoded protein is CASRFGTASRNVLTF.

CDR3 nucleotide sequence: TGTGCCAGCAGTTTATACGGAGGGGGCACAGATACGCAGTATTTT. Translated: CASSLYGGGTDTQYF. The rearrangement joins TRBV27 to TRBJ2-3, with D possibly being TRBD2 (6 bases). CDR1 and CDR2 (germline): MNHEY, SMNVEV (reference sequence). Trimming stripped 1 base from V and 1 base from J, with 9 bases between. CDR3 length: 15 residues.

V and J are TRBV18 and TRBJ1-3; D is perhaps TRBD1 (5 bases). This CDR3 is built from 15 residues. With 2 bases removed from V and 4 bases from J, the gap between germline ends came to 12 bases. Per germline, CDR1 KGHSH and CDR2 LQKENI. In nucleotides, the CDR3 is TGTGCCAGCTCACCAAATCAGGGTGAAGGAAACACCATATATTTT. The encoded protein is CASSPNQGEGNTIYF.

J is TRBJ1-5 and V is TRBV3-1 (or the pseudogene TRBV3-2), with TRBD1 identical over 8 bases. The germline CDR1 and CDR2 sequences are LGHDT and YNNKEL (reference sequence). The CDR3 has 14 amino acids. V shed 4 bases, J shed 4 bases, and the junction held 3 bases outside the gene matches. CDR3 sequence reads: CASSRTGSNQPQHF. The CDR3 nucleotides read TGTGCCAGCAGCCGGACAGGGTCTAATCAGCCCCAGCATTTT.

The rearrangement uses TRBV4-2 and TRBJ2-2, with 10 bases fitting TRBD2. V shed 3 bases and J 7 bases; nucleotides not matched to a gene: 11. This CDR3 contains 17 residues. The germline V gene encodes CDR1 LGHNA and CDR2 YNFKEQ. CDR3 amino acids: CASSHASSGRWIGELFF. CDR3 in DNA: TGTGCCAGCAGCCACGCAAGTAGCGGGAGGTGGATCGGGGAGCTGTTTTTT.

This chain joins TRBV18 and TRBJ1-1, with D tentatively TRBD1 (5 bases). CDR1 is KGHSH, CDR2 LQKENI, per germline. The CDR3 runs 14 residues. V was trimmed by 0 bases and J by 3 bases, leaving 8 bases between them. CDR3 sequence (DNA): TGTGCCAGCTCACCACCAGGGACTTACACTGAAGCTTTCTTT. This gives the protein CASSPPGTYTEAFF.

The CDR3 loop is CASSLWTGGYYNEQFF. The DNA of the CDR3 is TGTGCCAGCAGCCTCTGGACAGGGGGATACTACAATGAGCAGTTCTTC. This chain links TRBV3-1 (or the pseudogene TRBV3-2) with TRBJ2-1; 10 bases match TRBD1. This CDR3 is 16 amino acids long. The V gene end was trimmed by 4 bases and the J gene end by 3 bases; junction bases not matched to a gene: 6. Germline CDR1 LGHDT, CDR2 YNNKEL (reference sequence).

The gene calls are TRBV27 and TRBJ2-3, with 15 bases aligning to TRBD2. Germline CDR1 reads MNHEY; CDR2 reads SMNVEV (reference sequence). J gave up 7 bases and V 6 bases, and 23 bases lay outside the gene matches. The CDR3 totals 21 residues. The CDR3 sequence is CASSPPLGLAGGSVVFNTQYF. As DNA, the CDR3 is TGTGCCAGCAGCCCTCCATTGGGACTAGCGGGAGGTTCGGTAGTTTTTAATACGCAGTATTTT.

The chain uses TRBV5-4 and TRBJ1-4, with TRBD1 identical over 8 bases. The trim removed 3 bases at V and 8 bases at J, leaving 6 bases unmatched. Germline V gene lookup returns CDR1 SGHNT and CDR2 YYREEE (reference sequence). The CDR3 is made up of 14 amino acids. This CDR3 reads CASSSDRGEEKLFF. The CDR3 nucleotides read TGTGCCAGCAGCTCTGACAGGGGCGAAGAAAAACTGTTTTTT.

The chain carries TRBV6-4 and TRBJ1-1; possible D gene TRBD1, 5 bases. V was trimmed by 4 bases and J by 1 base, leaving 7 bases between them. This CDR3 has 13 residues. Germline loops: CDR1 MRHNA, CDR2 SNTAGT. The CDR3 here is CASSADRNTEAFF. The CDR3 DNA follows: TGTGCCAGCAGTGCCGACAGGAACACTGAAGCTTTCTTT.

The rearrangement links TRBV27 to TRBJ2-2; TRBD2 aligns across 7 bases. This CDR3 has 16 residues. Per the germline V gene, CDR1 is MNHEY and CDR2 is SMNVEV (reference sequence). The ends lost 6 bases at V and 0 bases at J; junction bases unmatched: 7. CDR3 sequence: CASRQSGTTNTGELFF. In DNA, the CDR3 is TGTGCCAGCAGACAGTCCGGGACTACGAACACCGGGGAGCTGTTTTTT.

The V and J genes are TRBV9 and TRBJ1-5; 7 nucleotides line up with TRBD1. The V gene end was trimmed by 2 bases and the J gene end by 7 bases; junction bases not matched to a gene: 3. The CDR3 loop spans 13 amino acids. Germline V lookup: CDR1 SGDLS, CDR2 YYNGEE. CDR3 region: CASSVSGGQPQHF. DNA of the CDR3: TGTGCCAGCAGCGTGTCAGGGGGACAGCCCCAGCATTTT.

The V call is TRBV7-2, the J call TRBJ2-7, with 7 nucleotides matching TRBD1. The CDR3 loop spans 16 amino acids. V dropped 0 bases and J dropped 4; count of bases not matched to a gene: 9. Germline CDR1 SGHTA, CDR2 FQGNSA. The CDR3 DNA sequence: TGTGCCAGCAGCTTAGCCTCTCCGGGACAGCAATACGAGCAGTACTTC. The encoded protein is CASSLASPGQQYEQYF. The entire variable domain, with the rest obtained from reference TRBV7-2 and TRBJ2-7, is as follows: GAGVSQSPSNKVTEKGKDVELRCDPISGHTALYWYRQSLGQGLEFLIYFQGNSAPDKSGLPSDRFSAERTGGSVSTLTIQRTQQEDSAVYLCASSLASPGQQYEQYFGPGTRLTVT.

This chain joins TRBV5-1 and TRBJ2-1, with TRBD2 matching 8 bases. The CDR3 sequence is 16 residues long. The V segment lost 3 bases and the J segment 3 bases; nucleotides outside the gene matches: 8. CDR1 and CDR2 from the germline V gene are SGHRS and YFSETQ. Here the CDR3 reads CASSWGPTSGYNEQFF. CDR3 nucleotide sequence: TGCGCCAGCAGCTGGGGCCCTACTAGCGGCTACAATGAGCAGTTCTTC.

CDR3 coding DNA: TGTGCCAGCAGTTTGGGACTAGTTGCCTCCTACAATGAGCAGTTCTTC. Protein product: CASSLGLVASYNEQFF. V and J are TRBV28 and TRBJ2-1; TRBD2 matches at 8 bases. With V trimmed by 3 bases and J by 0 bases, 4 bases remained unmatched. The CDR3 is 16 residues long. The germline gives CDR1 MDHEN, CDR2 SYDVKM.

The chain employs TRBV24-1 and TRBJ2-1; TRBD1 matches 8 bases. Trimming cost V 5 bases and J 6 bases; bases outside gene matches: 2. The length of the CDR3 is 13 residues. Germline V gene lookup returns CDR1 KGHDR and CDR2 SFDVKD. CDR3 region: CATSVTGGNEQFF. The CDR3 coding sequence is TGTGCCACCAGTGTCACAGGGGGCAATGAGCAGTTCTTC.

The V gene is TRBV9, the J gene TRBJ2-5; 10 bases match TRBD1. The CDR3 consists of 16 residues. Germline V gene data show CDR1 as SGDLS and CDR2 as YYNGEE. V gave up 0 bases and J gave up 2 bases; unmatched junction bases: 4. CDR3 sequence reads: CASSVVPDRGQETQYF. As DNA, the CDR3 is TGTGCCAGCAGCGTAGTCCCGGACAGGGGGCAAGAGACCCAGTACTTC.

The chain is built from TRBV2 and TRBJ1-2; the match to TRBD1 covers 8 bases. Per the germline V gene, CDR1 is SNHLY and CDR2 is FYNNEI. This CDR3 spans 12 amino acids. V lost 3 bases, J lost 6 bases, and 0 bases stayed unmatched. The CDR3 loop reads CASSETGDGYTF. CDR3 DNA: TGTGCCAGCAGTGAGACAGGGGATGGCTACACCTTC.

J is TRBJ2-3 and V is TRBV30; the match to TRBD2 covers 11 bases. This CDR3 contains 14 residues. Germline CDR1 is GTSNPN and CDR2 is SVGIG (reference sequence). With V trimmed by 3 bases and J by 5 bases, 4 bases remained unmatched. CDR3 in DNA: TGTGCCTGGAGGGCCGGACTAGCGGGAGATACGCAGTATTTT. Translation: CAWRAGLAGDTQYF.

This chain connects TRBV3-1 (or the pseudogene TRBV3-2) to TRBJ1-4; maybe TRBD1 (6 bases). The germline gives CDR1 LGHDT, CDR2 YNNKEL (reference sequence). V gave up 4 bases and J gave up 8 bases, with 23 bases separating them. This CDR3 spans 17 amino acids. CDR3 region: CASSPRSGGRSGEKLFF. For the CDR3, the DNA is TGTGCCAGCAGCCCACGATCGGGGGGCAGGTCTGGCGAAAAACTGTTTTTT.

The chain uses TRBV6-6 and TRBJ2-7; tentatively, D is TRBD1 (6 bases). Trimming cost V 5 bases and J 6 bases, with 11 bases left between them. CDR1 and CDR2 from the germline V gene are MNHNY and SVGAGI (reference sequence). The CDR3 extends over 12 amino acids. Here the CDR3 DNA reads TGTGCCAGCAGTCCACAAGGGGGCGAGCAGTACTTC. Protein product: CASSPQGGEQYF.